This T cell receptor (beta chain) was identified during a study of CD8 T cells in ankylosing spondylitis (dated by TCRdb to the late 2010s). For the wider study: To find TCR variants linked to disease, the study profiled T cell receptor beta repertoires in ankylosing spondylitis patients and healthy donors. In total, the full study cohort was made up of approximately 99 healthy donors and 25 or so ankylosing spondylitis patients. Peripheral blood samples were taken, and synovial fluid was additionally collected from ankylosing spondylitis patients.

This clonotype occurred a few times. Its antigen is unknown. Base qualities are missing; no much larger clone stands one base away. Study-wide findings and limitations: Some TCR beta motif variants had previously been reported in synovial fluid and blood of reactive arthritis patients, which suggested common disease-initiation mechanisms. The disease-linked clones were reported as significantly enriched in matched synovial fluid samples from ankylosing spondylitis patients. The disease-linked clones showed a CD8+ phenotype and occurred at relatively low frequencies in peripheral blood. Blood from ankylosing spondylitis patients appeared to be characterized by a TCR beta motif made up of under ten highly homologous amino acid variants.

Instrument on record: Illumina HiSeq 2500. Quantitative 5'-RACE with molecular barcodes was used to prepare TCR beta libraries. The original methods were these. A new computational method, built on a probabilistic model of VDJ rearrangement, was used to identify disease-linked TCR variants. In TCRdb, the public reads were trimmed at Q25 with fastp and aligned with MiXCR, with productive beta chains retained. Rows are combined by CDR3 protein, so each entry shows the most common genes and DNA. In this record, the V and J calls reflect TCRdb's handling and not the investigators' own analysis. The sample table holds a few hundred thousand distinct CDR3 sequences, of which 20% to 25% were seen once. Together, the top ten hold about 15% of the sample. From a lookup of the germline V gene (reference sequence), CDR1 and CDR2 are DFQATT and SNEGSKA. V loses 0 bases of germline sequence and J loses 1 base, and the interval between the two ends is 12 bases. From its cysteine to its phenylalanine, the CDR3 spans 15 amino acids. Only CDR3 DNA remains: 45 bases, in frame from the first base.

Sequenced sample: blood, either unsorted or a sorted T cell fraction (not recorded which). Recombination connected TRBV20-1 to TRBJ1-2; TRBD1 might be the D gene, on 6 matching bases. The origin of this receptor is a male donor with ankylosing spondylitis. The nucleotide sequence reads TGCAGTGCTAGAGATAGGCCAGGGGATAACTATGGCTACACCTTC. It translates to CSARDRPGDNYGYTF.